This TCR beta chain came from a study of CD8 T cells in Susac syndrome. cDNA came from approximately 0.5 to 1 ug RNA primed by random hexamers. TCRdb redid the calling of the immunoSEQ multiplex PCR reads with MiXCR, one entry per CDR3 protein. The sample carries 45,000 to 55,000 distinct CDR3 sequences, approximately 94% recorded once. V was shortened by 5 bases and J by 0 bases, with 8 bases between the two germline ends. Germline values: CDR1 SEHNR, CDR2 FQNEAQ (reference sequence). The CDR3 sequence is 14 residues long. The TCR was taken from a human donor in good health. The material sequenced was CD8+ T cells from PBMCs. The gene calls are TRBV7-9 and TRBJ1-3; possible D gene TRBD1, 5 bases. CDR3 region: CASSTGDSGNTIYF. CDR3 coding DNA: TGTGCCAGCAGCACAGGCGACTCTGGAAACACCATATATTTT.